This TCR beta chain came from a study of cytomegalovirus exposure and HLA in healthy donors. Amplification used 60 Vbeta primers and 13 Jbeta primers. Original handling: A later analysis tallied 75 million to 80 million unique TCR beta chains, some 12 million of them shared. Sequencing used immunoSEQ multiplex PCR; TCRdb keeps in-frame clones, though not all of them. The V and J calls and clone size come from that table; D and trimming were worked out from the DNA. The profile shows hundreds of thousands of clones, 70% to 80% of them singletons. The V gene lost 8 bases and the J gene lost 10 bases, with 14 bases spanning the gap. The CDR3 sequence is 12 residues long. The V gene's germline CDR1 is LGHNA and CDR2 YSLEER.

This TCR was sampled from a male donor in good health and CMV-seronegative. This chain connects TRBV4-3 to TRBJ1-4; D is undetermined. The specimen was PBMCs. The CDR3 DNA reads TGCGCCAGCCGCTTTGAGGGAGGAAAACTGTTTTTT. Translated: CASRFEGGKLFF.